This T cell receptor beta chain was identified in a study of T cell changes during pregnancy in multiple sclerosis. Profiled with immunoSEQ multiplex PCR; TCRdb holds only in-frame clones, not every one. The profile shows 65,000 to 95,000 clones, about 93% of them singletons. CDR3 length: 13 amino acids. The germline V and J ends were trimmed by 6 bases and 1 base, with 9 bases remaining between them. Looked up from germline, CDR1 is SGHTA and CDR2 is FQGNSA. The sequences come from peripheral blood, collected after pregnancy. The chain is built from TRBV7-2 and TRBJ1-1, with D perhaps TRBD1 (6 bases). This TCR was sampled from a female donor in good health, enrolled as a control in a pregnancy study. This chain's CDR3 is CASRWTANTEAFF. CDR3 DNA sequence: TGTGCCAGCAGATGGACAGCGAACACTGAAGCTTTCTTT.